A selection of T cell receptor beta chains follows, all from one sample in a study of circulating and synovial CD4+ cells in juvenile arthritis. Here immunoSEQ multiplex PCR was the method, and the copy in TCRdb shows in-frame clones only, minus some. The sample comprises about 33,000 clones, about 95% of which are singletons, and around 0.68% rests with the top ten. The sample comprised CD4+ T cells from blood. The source is a human donor with juvenile idiopathic arthritis. Both conserved end residues are trimmed from each CDR3. The D gene is left open where the match is weak.

NA | TRBV28 | ASSFRAGANVLT
TRBD1 | TRBV6-5 | ASSFGTGNEKLF
TRBD1 | TRBV28 | ASREGGPPNEKLF
TRBD1 | TRBV9 | ASSVQGARNNEQF
TRBD1 | TRBV6-7 | ASSYRTGPGNTIY
TRBD1 | TRBV6-6 | ASSFTGADSPLH
TRBD2 | TRBV2 | ASRAGTSGGAGGNEQF
TRBD2 | TRBV6-6 | ASVFGTSGGREQY
TRBD2 | TRBV7-9 | ASSRTSGRGEQY
NA | TRBV7-8 | ASSPYGSGWYNEQF
TRBD2 | TRBV9 | ASSPNSGGGGDTQY
NA | TRBV14 | ASSHRTVYGYT
NA | TRBV25-1 | ASSERVGGSTDTQY
TRBD1 | TRBV5-1 | ASSATGVRDEQY
TRBD2 | TRBV19 | ASSIGLAGGQYNEQF
TRBD2 | TRBV6-5 | ASSYSLLAGGREQY